This is a list of T cell receptor beta chains from one sample in a study of blood T cell repertoires in COVID-19. Measured with immunoSEQ multiplex PCR; TCRdb has only the in-frame clones, and not every one. The sample records about 150,000 clones, approximately 84% being singletons. Specimen: peripheral blood. The receptors stem from a woman between 55 and 75 years old with COVID-19, enrolled during active disease. Each CDR3 is given with its conserved first and last residue. Each record gives: CDR3 protein, CDR3 DNA, D gene, J gene, V gene. A D gene is named only where the DNA matches it firmly.

CDR3aa: CASSLRSRTGAPNYGYTF
CDR3nt: TGTGCCAGCAGCTTACGGAGCAGGACAGGGGCCCCTAACTATGGCTACACCTTC
d_gene: TRBD1
j_gene: TRBJ1-2
v_gene: TRBV11-2

CDR3aa: CASSLKDRGANGYTF
CDR3nt: TGTGCCAGCAGCCTCAAGGACAGGGGGGCTAATGGCTACACCTTC
d_gene: TRBD1
j_gene: TRBJ1-2
v_gene: TRBV5-4

CDR3aa: CASSLRLPSYNEQFF
CDR3nt: TGTGCCAGCAGCTTAAGACTACCCTCCTACAATGAGCAGTTCTTC
d_gene: .
j_gene: TRBJ2-1
v_gene: TRBV13

CDR3aa: CASSLQEIDYGYTF
CDR3nt: TGTGCCAGCAGCTTGCAAGAAATAGACTATGGCTACACCTTC
d_gene: .
j_gene: TRBJ1-2
v_gene: TRBV7-9

CDR3aa: CASSPKSVNYGYTF
CDR3nt: TGTGCCAGCAGTCCAAAATCGGTCAACTATGGCTACACCTTC
d_gene: .
j_gene: TRBJ1-2
v_gene: TRBV27

CDR3aa: CASSRQENTEAFF
CDR3nt: TGTGCCAGCTCACGACAGGAGAACACTGAAGCTTTCTTT
d_gene: .
j_gene: TRBJ1-1
v_gene: TRBV18

CDR3aa: CASSLTYRANTEAFF
CDR3nt: TGTGCCAGCAGCTTAACCTACAGGGCGAACACTGAAGCTTTCTTT
d_gene: .
j_gene: TRBJ1-1
v_gene: TRBV5-6

CDR3aa: CAIRGQGNGQPQHF
CDR3nt: TGTGCCATCCGCGGACAGGGAAACGGTCAGCCCCAGCATTTT
d_gene: TRBD1
j_gene: TRBJ1-5
v_gene: TRBV10-3

CDR3aa: CASSAPLGGIQETQYF
CDR3nt: TGTGCCAGCAGCGCCCCACTAGGAGGGATCCAAGAGACCCAGTACTTC
d_gene: .
j_gene: TRBJ2-5
v_gene: TRBV14

CDR3aa: CASSSWGGGDGYTF
CDR3nt: TGTGCCAGCAGTTCTTGGGGGGGCGGGGATGGCTACACCTTC
d_gene: .
j_gene: TRBJ1-2
v_gene: TRBV27